This entry describes one T cell receptor beta chain. Its antigen specificity is not known. No clone much larger than this one lies a single base away; base qualities are absent. The data were obtained in a study of glioma-infiltrating T cells after dendritic cell vaccination (TCRdb year 2016). Context from the whole study: The cohort comprised about 15 glioblastoma patients from Phase I and II dendritic cell vaccination trials, 9 newly diagnosed and 6 with recurrent disease. Three intradermal dendritic cell vaccine injections were administered to patients at biweekly intervals in the arm below the axilla. In glioblastoma patients vaccinated with dendritic cells, deep sequencing of TCR beta CDR3 regions served to measure tumor-infiltrating lymphocyte content and to compare repertoires between tumor and blood. TCR sequencing metrics, including TIL content and tumor-blood repertoire overlap, were correlated with survival after dendritic cell vaccination. The vaccine was prepared from monocyte-derived dendritic cells that were cultured for roughly 7 days with IL-4 and GM-CSF and then pulsed overnight with autologous tumor lysate. Autologous tumor lysate-pulsed dendritic cell vaccination was administered to the patients between the early 2000s and the early 2010s.

This sample's time point label indicates: after dendritic cell vaccination, including at tumor progression/relapse. Patients were selected on the basis of adequate residual fresh-frozen tumor tissue and more than two years of available survival data. Molecular status otherwise varied across the glioblastoma patients, but none of them carried an isocitrate dehydrogenase mutation. PBMC were collected before vaccination, two weeks after the third vaccination, and at tumor progression if tumor progression occurred. Genomic DNA was extracted with the Qiagen DNeasy Blood extraction Kit. Points the paper makes about the study in general: TCR clonality showed no direct relationship with survival, which suggests that a diverse polyclonal response may matter. Longer time to progression and overall survival after dendritic cell vaccination were predicted by higher estimated pretreatment TIL content. The TCR overlap response model with three groups was called speculative and said to need prospective validation. The cohort was small and heterogeneous, only a few patients had full blood and tumor sets, and even fewer had initial-recurrent tumor pairs.

The CDR3, cysteine through phenylalanine, is 13 amino acids long. Left in the record is the CDR3 DNA by itself, 39 bases read in frame from the first base. The junction shows trimming of 5 bases on V and 10 bases on J, and the gene matches do not reach 3 bases of it. CDR1 and CDR2 are drawn from the germline V gene (reference sequence): LNHDA, SQIVND. TCRB CDR3 regions were amplified from approximately 2 ug genomic DNA, or all available DNA if less, using the immunoSEQ assay. The multiplex PCR relied on 60 forward primers for TCR V beta segments and 13 reverse primers for J beta segments. Synthetic control templates were spiked into each sample at limiting dilution to estimate reads per starting template. The Illumina HiSeq System generated sequencing reads of 87 bp. The authors' analysis ran thus. PCR and sequencing errors were removed by a nearest neighbor algorithm that merged closely related sequences. TCR overlap was defined as the percentage of unique tumor TCR beta sequences that were also found in the peripheral blood of the same patient. This is the immuneACCESS table as TCRdb keeps it, with only in-frame sequences that have V and J called. A part of the clones is gone; compared with another copy, unresolved V genes explain less than half, and the rest is unexplained. The DNA was the basis for D and trimming; V, J and clone size are from that table. The sample table holds tens of thousands of clones, of which roughly 80% were seen once. The top ten constitute approximately 6.6% of the sample.

This sample comprised blood, obtained after dendritic cell vaccination. Recombination joined TRBV19 with TRBJ2-1; the central 12 bases match TRBD2. This sequence originates from a human donor with glioblastoma. The CDR3 is CASSAGLAGEQFF. The nucleotides are TGTGCCAGTAGTGCAGGACTAGCGGGGGAGCAGTTCTTC.